The T cell receptor beta chain under discussion was sequenced for a study of regulatory T cells in long-lasting Graves disease. On this clonotype itself: Its antigen is not known. One base away lies a much larger clone, so this may be a sequencing read error.

Sequencing libraries for TCR beta were prepared with iRepertoire HTBI primers and Arm-PCR of CDR3 regions. TCRdb itself ran the multiplex PCR reads through MiXCR, one entry per CDR3 protein. The repertoire holds roughly 490,000 distinct CDR3 sequences, with approximately 22% as singletons. CDR1 MNHEY and CDR2 SMNVEV come from the germline V gene (reference sequence). The CDR3 is 15 amino acids. The V gene lost 8 bases and the J gene lost 4 bases, with 20 bases spanning the gap. General study findings and limits: The study found TRBV28, TRBJ1-2 and TRBJ2-5 favored in persistent disease.

Time point described: persistent/refractory GD, antithyroid drugs over 5 years with positive TRAb. After RNA was extracted from PBMCs, the TCR library was made from it. This sequence was found in a female donor with Graves disease. This specimen was peripheral blood mononuclear cells (PBMCs), taken when the disease was refractory, from a patient treated with antithyroid drugs. V gene TRBV27 combines with J gene TRBJ1-1, with D possibly TRBD1 on 5 matching bases. The CDR3 is CASAPLTGGITEAFF. CDR3 nucleotide sequence: TGTGCCAGCGCCCCTCTAACTGGGGGGATCACTGAAGCTTTCTTT.